The rows below give T cell receptor beta chains drawn from one sample of a study of blood T cell repertoires in COVID-19. Generated by immunoSEQ multiplex PCR, the TCRdb table keeps only in-frame clones and is missing some. The sample lists 29,000 or so clones, 70% to 90% seen once, with 9.9% in the top ten. Input material: peripheral blood. The source of these receptors is a human donor in a cohort sampled during active COVID-19. Each CDR3 is given with its conserved first and last residue. The D gene is left open where the match is weak.

D gene | J gene | V gene | CDR3 DNA | CDR3 protein
TRBD1 | TRBJ1-5 | TRBV28 | TGTGCCAGCAGTTTTCGCGGTCAGACAGGGGGTCAGCCCCAGCATTTT | CASSFRGQTGGQPQHF
. | TRBJ2-7 | TRBV2 | TGTGCCAGCAGTTACATGACCTACGAGCAGTACTTC | CASSYMTYEQYF
. | TRBJ2-3 | TRBV28 | TGTGCCAGCAGTCAACCGGGACTTTCAGATACGCAGTATTTT | CASSQPGLSDTQYF
TRBD2 | TRBJ2-3 | TRBV3-1/TRBV3-2 | TGTGCCAGCAGCCTGCGACTAGCGGGGGGTACAGATACGCAGTATTTT | CASSLRLAGGTDTQYF
TRBD2 | TRBJ2-1 | TRBV9 | TGTGTCAGCAGCAGAACTAGCGGGGGTTCCTACAATGAGCAGTTCTTC | CVSSRTSGGSYNEQFF
TRBD1 | TRBJ1-4 | TRBV6-5 | TGTGCCAGCAGTCCCCGTGGACAGGGAGGCGAAAAACTGTTTTTT | CASSPRGQGGEKLFF
TRBD2 | TRBJ2-3 | TRBV6-4 | TGTGCCAGAGGCCCCCAGCGGGGGTGGGATACGCAGTATTTT | CARGPQRGWDTQYF
TRBD1 | TRBJ2-7 | TRBV12-5 | TGTGCTAGTGGTCTTGGGGACAGGGGTCCGCAAAAATACGAGCAGTACTTC | CASGLGDRGPQKYEQYF
. | TRBJ2-2 | TRBV4-1 | TGCGCCAGCAGCTTCCGGGACTCGAACACCGGGGAGCTGTTTTTT | CASSFRDSNTGELFF
TRBD2 | TRBJ2-3 | TRBV5-4 | TGTGCCAGCAGCGGTAGCGGGGGGGCCCTGACAGATACGCAGTATTTT | CASSGSGGALTDTQYF
. | TRBJ2-2 | TRBV27 | TGTGCCAGCAGTACCCGCCTATGGGGGGTTCACGGGGAGCTGTTTTTT | CASSTRLWGVHGELFF
TRBD1 | TRBJ1-5 | TRBV3-1/TRBV3-2 | TGTGCCAGCAGCCAAGGGACAGGGGCTCTCAATCAGCCCCAGCATTTT | CASSQGTGALNQPQHF